A selection of T cell receptor beta chains follows, all from one sample in a study of shared clonotypes between healthy human individuals. Clones were read by immunoSEQ multiplex PCR, and TCRdb kept only the in-frame ones, dropping some. The table includes about 2.1 million clones, just under 95% detected once. The sample was naive CD8+ T cells from PBMCs. The receptors come from a man between 18 and 35 years old in good health. Some clones in this sample may be carry-over from other donors' samples. The CDR3 runs from the conserved cysteine through the conserved F or W. A D gene is named only where the DNA matches it firmly. The listing skips clone size in some rows; elsewhere it reads once, few, many or a size class.

clone_size d_call j_call v_call cdr3_aa cdr3_nt
- - TRBJ1-1 TRBV28 CASSLGSRAFF TGTGCCAGCAGTTTAGGGAGTAGGGCTTTCTTT
- - TRBJ2-5 TRBV7-9 CASSFSQGHGETQYF TGTGCCAGCAGCTTCTCCCAGGGTCACGGGGAGACCCAGTACTTC
- - TRBJ2-2 TRBV5-1 CASSLESGFAGELFF TGCGCCAGCAGCTTGGAGTCAGGGTTCGCTGGGGAGCTGTTTTTT
few - TRBJ1-1 TRBV27 CASSSENTEAFF TGTGCCAGCAGTTCGGAGAACACTGAAGCTTTCTTT
- - TRBJ1-2 TRBV18 CASSPPDIQSNYGYTF TGTGCCAGCTCACCACCGGATATACAGAGTAACTATGGCTACACCTTC
- TRBD1 TRBJ2-1 TRBV7-9 CASSLAGTGINEQFF TGTGCCAGCAGCTTAGCCGGGACAGGGATCAATGAGCAGTTCTTC
- - TRBJ1-2 TRBV21-1 CASSKVVPRRNGYTF TGTGCCAGCAGCAAAGTTGTGCCTCGACGGAATGGCTACACCTTC
- TRBD2 TRBJ2-1 TRBV29-1 CSLGTSEYSYNEQFF TGCAGCTTGGGGACTAGCGAATACTCCTACAATGAGCAGTTCTTC
once - TRBJ2-5 TRBV5-8 CASREKSDLSQYF TGTGCCAGCAGAGAAAAATCGGACCTGTCCCAGTACTTC
- - TRBJ2-3 TRBV4-1 CASSQVFGATDTQYF TGCGCCAGCAGCCAAGTTTTCGGGGCCACAGATACGCAGTATTTT
- - TRBJ2-1 TRBV27 CASSPQGPEQFF TGTGCCAGCAGTCCGCAGGGACCTGAGCAGTTCTTC
- TRBD2 TRBJ2-1 TRBV19 CASSPLTGGSLPGGFF TGTGCCAGTAGTCCCTTAACGGGAGGGTCTCTACCGGGAGGGTTCTTC
- TRBD1 TRBJ1-1 TRBV27 CASSYIWTGPNTEAFF TGTGCCAGCAGCTATATTTGGACAGGGCCAAACACTGAAGCTTTCTTT
- - TRBJ1-1 TRBV11-2 CASSLTAGFSTEAFF TGTGCCAGCAGCTTAACGGCAGGGTTTAGCACTGAAGCTTTCTTT
- - TRBJ1-2 TRBV28 CASSPQDRFHGYTF TGTGCCAGCAGTCCCCAGGACAGATTCCATGGCTACACCTTC
- - TRBJ1-2 TRBV9 CASSLGEGYGYTF TGTGCCAGCAGCCTCGGGGAGGGCTATGGCTACACCTTC
- TRBD2 TRBJ2-7 TRBV9 CASSEGRLAGGEQYF TGTGCCAGCAGCGAGGGGAGACTAGCGGGAGGCGAGCAGTACTTC
- TRBD1 TRBJ2-7 TRBV6-5 CASSYGNDREFYEQYF TGTGCCAGCAGTTACGGCAATGACAGGGAATTCTACGAGCAGTACTTC
once - TRBJ2-7 TRBV11-2 CASSLGASAVYEQYF TGTGCCAGCAGCTTAGGGGCTAGCGCGGTCTACGAGCAGTACTTC
- - TRBJ1-4 TRBV10-2 CASSEIGTNEKLFF TGCGCCAGCAGTGAGATAGGTACTAATGAAAAACTGTTTTTT
- - TRBJ2-7 TRBV15 CATSRDVGGGSYEQYF TGTGCCACCAGCAGAGATGTTGGGGGCGGCTCCTACGAGCAGTACTTC
once - TRBJ1-1 TRBV19 CASSILGEGMNTEAFF TGTGCCAGTAGTATATTGGGTGAGGGGATGAACACTGAAGCTTTCTTT
- - TRBJ1-1 TRBV20-1 CSARFFGAFF TGCAGTGCTAGATTTTTCGGGGCTTTCTTT
- TRBD1 TRBJ2-7 TRBV29-1 CSVKGDRAYEQYF TGCAGCGTTAAAGGGGACAGAGCCTACGAGCAGTACTTC
- - TRBJ1-2 TRBV7-9 CASSLDRERDYGYTF TGTGCCAGCAGCTTAGACCGAGAACGGGACTATGGCTACACCTTC
- TRBD1 TRBJ2-7 TRBV7-7 CASSLGQGPHYEQYF TGTGCCAGCAGCTTAGGACAGGGGCCCCACTACGAGCAGTACTTC
- TRBD1 TRBJ1-2 TRBV2 CARHQMTGGTTNYGYTF TGTGCCAGACACCAAATGACAGGGGGCACCACTAACTATGGCTACACCTTC
- TRBD2 TRBJ2-1 TRBV10-3 CAISEWGTSGVIYNEQFF TGTGCCATCAGTGAGTGGGGAACTAGCGGGGTGATCTACAATGAGCAGTTCTTC
- TRBD1 TRBJ2-1 TRBV5-1 CASSLQGQGALDEQFF TGCGCCAGCAGCTTGCAGGGACAGGGGGCTCTCGATGAGCAGTTCTTC
- TRBD1 TRBJ1-1 TRBV27 CASSLVGQSNTEAFF TGTGCCAGCAGTTTGGTGGGACAGTCGAACACTGAAGCTTTCTTT
- - TRBJ1-5 TRBV27 CASSLSPGRHQPQHF TGTGCCAGCAGTTTATCCCCAGGCCGCCATCAGCCCCAGCATTTT
- TRBD2 TRBJ2-3 TRBV29-1 CSVEGLASTDTQYF TGCAGCGTTGAGGGACTAGCTAGCACAGATACGCAGTATTTT
once TRBD1 TRBJ2-7 TRBV5-4 CASSLFYRGLIYYEQYF TGTGCCAGCAGCCTATTCTACAGGGGCTTAATCTACTACGAGCAGTACTTC
- - TRBJ1-2 TRBV9 CASSLGRGDGYTF TGTGCCAGCAGCCTAGGCCGGGGCGATGGCTACACCTTC
once - TRBJ2-3 TRBV19 CASTPLGGTDTQYF TGTGCCAGTACCCCGTTAGGGGGCACAGATACGCAGTATTTT
- TRBD2 TRBJ2-7 TRBV28 CASILTSGSSYEQYF TGTGCCAGCATCCTGACTAGCGGAAGCTCCTACGAGCAGTACTTC
- TRBD2 TRBJ2-5 TRBV9 CASSPFGSGRSETQYF TGTGCCAGCAGCCCTTTTGGTAGCGGGAGATCAGAGACCCAGTACTTC
- - TRBJ1-3 TRBV9 CASSYGNTIYF TGTGCCAGCAGCTACGGAAACACCATATATTTT
once TRBD2 TRBJ2-3 TRBV29-1 CSVEGSGTPVTDTQYF TGCAGCGTTGAAGGTAGCGGGACACCGGTAACAGATACGCAGTATTTT
- - TRBJ1-1 TRBV2 CASSVFDTQNPDGAFF TGTGCCAGCAGTGTATTCGACACCCAGAACCCGGATGGGGCTTTCTTT
- - TRBJ2-7 TRBV5-1 CASSLGHPYEQYF TGCGCCAGCAGCTTAGGACACCCTTACGAGCAGTACTTC
few TRBD1 TRBJ1-1 TRBV29-1 CSAGQGFNTEAFF TGCAGCGCCGGACAGGGTTTTAACACTGAAGCTTTCTTT
once TRBD1 TRBJ1-3 TRBV7-2 CASSPVGQVPYSGNTIYF TGTGCCAGCAGCCCCGTGGGACAGGTCCCGTACTCTGGAAACACCATATATTTT
- TRBD1 TRBJ1-3 TRBV28 CASSLPLDREGRNTIYF TGTGCCAGCAGTTTACCGCTCGACAGGGAAGGAAGAAACACCATATATTTT
- TRBD1 TRBJ1-2 TRBV9 CASSVARQGENYGYTF TGTGCCAGCAGCGTAGCCCGACAGGGGGAAAACTATGGCTACACCTTC
- - TRBJ2-7 TRBV4-3 CASSQVGQGYEQYF TGCGCCAGCAGCCAAGTGGGTCAGGGTTACGAGCAGTACTTC
- - TRBJ1-1 TRBV19 CASSLIQLNTEAFF TGTGCCAGTAGTCTCATCCAGTTGAACACTGAAGCTTTCTTT
- TRBD2 TRBJ2-3 TRBV9 CASGRAGVQTDTQYF TGTGCCAGCGGACGAGCGGGAGTACAGACAGATACGCAGTATTTT
- TRBD2 TRBJ2-3 TRBV27 CASSLYLAGVVDTQYF TGTGCCAGCAGTTTATATCTAGCGGGAGTTGTAGATACGCAGTATTTT
- TRBD2 TRBJ2-1 TRBV19 CASSILAGETYNEQFF TGTGCCAGTAGTATCTTGGCGGGAGAAACCTACAATGAGCAGTTCTTC
- TRBD2 TRBJ2-7 TRBV6-1 CASRGTSGRAEQYF TGTGCCAGCCGAGGGACTAGCGGGAGGGCCGAGCAGTACTTC
- TRBD1 TRBJ1-1 TRBV19 CASRNLRDRGLDTEAFF TGTGCCAGTAGAAACCTCCGGGACAGGGGGCTCGACACTGAAGCTTTCTTT
- - TRBJ1-5 TRBV28 CASSGRSFNQPQHF TGTGCCAGCTCGGGCAGGAGCTTCAATCAGCCCCAGCATTTT